This T cell receptor (beta chain) was observed in a study of cytomegalovirus exposure and HLA in healthy donors. Across the study: Early release data held tens of millions of unique TCRs from HLA-typed donors.

Of note for this clone: No antigen is known for it.

A multiplex PCR was run with 60 Vbeta primers and 13 Jbeta primers. TCRdb's copy holds only in-frame clones and misses some; the assay was immunoSEQ multiplex PCR. The table has 210,000 or so clones, about 83% seen once; the top ten hold roughly 1.3%. Study-wide results and caveats: Analysis was carried out at a later point, and it linked a missense DCLRE1C variant to TCR beta V- and J-gene trimming. The authors assumed roughly uniform sequencing depth across donors for presence/absence analyses. Altogether, 164 TCR beta chains were recorded as cytomegalovirus-associated.

CDR3 size: 14 residues. Germline V gives CDR1 SGHNT, CDR2 YYREEE (reference sequence). V usage is TRBV5-4 and J usage is TRBJ2-1; TRBD2 is a possible D gene (6 bases). The clonotype comes from a girl aged 5 to 17 in good health and CMV-seronegative. Material: PBMCs. The CDR3 DNA reads TGTGCAAGTAAATTAGAGGGAGGAGTCAATGAGCAGTTCTTC. Its protein product is CASKLEGGVNEQFF.